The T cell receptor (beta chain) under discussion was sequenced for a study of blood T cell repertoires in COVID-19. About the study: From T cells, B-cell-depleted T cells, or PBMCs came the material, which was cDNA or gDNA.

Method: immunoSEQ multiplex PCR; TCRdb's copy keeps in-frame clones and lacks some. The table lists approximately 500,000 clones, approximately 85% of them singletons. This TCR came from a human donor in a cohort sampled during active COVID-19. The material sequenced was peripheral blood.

CDR3 in DNA: TGCAGCGTTGACCCTCAGGCCGGGGTCACTGAAGCTTTCTTT. Translation: CSVDPQAGVTEAFF. This chain uses TRBV29-1 with TRBJ1-1; D not resolved. The germline V gene has CDR1 SQVTM and CDR2 ANQGSEA. Trimming left V 3 bases short and J 4 bases short, with 15 bases between. This CDR3 comprises 14 residues.